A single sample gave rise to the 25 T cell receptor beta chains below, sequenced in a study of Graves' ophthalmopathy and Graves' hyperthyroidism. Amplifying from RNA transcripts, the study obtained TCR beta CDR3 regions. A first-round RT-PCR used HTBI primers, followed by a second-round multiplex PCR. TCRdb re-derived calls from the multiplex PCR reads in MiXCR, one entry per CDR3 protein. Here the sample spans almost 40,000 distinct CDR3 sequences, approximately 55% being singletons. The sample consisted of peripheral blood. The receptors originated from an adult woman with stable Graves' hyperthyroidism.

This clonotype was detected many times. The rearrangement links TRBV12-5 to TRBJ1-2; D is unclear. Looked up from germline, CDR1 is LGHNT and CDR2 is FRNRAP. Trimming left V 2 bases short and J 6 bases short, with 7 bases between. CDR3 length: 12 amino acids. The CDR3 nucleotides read TGTGCTAGTGGTTTGCCCTTGCATGGCTACACCTTC. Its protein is CASGLPLHGYTF.

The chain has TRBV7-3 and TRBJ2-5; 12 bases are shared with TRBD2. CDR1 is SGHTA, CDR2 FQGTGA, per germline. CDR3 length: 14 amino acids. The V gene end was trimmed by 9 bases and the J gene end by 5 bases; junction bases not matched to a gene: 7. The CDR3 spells CASRLAGVRETQYF. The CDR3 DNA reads TGTGCCAGTAGACTAGCGGGAGTGCGGGAGACCCAGTACTTC.

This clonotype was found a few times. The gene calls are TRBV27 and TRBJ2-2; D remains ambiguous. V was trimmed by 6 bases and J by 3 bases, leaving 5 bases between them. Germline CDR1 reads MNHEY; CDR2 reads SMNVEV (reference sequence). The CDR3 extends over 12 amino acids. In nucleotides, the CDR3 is TGTGCCAGCAGCAGGTACACCGGGGAGCTGTTTTTT. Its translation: CASSRYTGELFF.

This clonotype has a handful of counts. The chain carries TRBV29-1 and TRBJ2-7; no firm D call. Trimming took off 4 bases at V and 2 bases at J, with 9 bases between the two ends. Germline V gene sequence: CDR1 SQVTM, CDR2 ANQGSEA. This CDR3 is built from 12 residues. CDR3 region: CSVAPVPYEQYF. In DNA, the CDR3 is TGCAGCGTTGCACCGGTCCCCTACGAGCAGTACTTC.

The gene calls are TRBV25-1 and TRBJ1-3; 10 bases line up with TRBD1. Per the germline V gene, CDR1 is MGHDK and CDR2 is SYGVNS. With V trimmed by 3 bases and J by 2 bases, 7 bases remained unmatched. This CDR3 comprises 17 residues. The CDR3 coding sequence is TGTGCCAGCAGTGACCTCCCCGGACAGGGGGCTGGAAACACCATATATTTT. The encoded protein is CASSDLPGQGAGNTIYF.

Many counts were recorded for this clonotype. As DNA, the CDR3 is TGTGCCACCAGCAGAGGTGGTACCGGGGAGCTGTTTTTT. Translating it yields CATSRGGTGELFF. This chain uses TRBV15 with TRBJ2-2; D unclear. The ends were cut back, 1 base at V and 5 bases at J, with 5 bases in the middle. Germline lookup yields CDR1 LNHNV and CDR2 YYDKDF (reference sequence). The CDR3 is 13 residues long. The whole variable domain, filled in from reference TRBV15 and TRBJ2-2, reads DAMVIQNPRYQVTQFGKPVTLSCSQTLNHNVMYWYQQKSSQAPKLLFHYYDKDFNNEADTPDNFQSRRPNTSFCFLDIRSPGLGDTAMYLCATSRGGTGELFFGEGSRLTVL.

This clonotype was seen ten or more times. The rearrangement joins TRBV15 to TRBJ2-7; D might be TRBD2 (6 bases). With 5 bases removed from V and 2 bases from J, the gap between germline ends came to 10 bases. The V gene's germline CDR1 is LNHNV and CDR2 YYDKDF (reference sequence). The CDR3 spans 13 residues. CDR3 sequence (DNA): TGTGCCACCAGCGGCGGGACCCCCTACGAGCAGTACTTC. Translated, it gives CATSGGTPYEQYF.

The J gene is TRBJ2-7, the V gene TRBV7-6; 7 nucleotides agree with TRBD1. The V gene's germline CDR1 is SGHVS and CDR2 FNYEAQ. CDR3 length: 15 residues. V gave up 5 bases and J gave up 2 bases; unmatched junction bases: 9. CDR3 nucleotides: TGTGCCAGCAGCCAAAGGACAGGCCTGCCCTACGAGCAGTACTTC. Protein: CASSQRTGLPYEQYF.

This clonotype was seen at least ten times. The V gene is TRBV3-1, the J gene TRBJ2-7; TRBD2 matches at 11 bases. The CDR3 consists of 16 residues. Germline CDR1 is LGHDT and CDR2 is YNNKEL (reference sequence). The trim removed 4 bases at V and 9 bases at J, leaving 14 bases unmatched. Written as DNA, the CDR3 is TGTGCCAGCAGCCCCCTTTCGGGACTAGCGGCCCCACTGCAGTACTTC. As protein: CASSPLSGLAAPLQYF.

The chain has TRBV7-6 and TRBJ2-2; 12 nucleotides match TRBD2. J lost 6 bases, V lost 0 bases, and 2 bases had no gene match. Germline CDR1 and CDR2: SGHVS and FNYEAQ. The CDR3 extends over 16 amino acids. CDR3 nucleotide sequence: TGTGCCAGCAGCTTAGCGTCTAGCGGGAGGGCCGGGGAGCTGTTTTTT. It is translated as CASSLASSGRAGELFF.

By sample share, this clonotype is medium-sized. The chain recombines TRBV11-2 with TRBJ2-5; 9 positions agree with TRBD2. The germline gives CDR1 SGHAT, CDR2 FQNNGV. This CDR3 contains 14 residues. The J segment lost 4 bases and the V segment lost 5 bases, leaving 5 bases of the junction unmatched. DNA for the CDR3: TGTGCCAGCAGCCTTAGCGGGAGTGGAGAGACCCAGTACTTC. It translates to CASSLSGSGETQYF.

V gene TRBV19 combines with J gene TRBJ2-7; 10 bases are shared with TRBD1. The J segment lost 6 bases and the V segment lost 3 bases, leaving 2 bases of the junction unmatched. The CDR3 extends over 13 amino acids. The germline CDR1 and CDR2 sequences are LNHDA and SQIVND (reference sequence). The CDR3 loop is CASSMTGGVEQYF. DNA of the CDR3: TGTGCCAGTAGTATGACAGGGGGCGTCGAGCAGTACTTC.

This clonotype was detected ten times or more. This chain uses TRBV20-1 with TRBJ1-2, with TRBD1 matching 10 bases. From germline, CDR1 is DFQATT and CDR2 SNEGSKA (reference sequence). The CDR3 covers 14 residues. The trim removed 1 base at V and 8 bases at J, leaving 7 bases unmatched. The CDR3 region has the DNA TGCAGTGCTAGAGTTCTTGGACAGGGGGGCGGCTACACCTTC. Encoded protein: CSARVLGQGGGYTF.

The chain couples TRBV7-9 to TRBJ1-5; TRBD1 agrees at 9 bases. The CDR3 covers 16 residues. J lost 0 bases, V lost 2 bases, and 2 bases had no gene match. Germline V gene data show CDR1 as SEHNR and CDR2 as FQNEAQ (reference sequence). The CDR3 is CASSLQQGASNQPQHF. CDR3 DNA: TGTGCCAGCAGCTTACAACAGGGGGCTAGCAATCAGCCCCAGCATTTT.

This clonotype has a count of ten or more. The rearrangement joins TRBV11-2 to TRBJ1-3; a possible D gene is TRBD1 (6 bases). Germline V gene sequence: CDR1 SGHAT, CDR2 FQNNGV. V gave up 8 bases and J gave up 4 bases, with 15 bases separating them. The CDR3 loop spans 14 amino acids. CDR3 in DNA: TGTGCCAGCTCACCTGGGGGCGGCGGAAACACCATATATTTT. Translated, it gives CASSPGGGGNTIYF.

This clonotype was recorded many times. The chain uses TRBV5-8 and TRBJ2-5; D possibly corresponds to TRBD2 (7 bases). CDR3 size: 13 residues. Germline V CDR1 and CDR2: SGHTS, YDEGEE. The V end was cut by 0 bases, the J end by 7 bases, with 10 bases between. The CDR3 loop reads CASSLDRGGTQYF. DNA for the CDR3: TGTGCCAGCAGCTTGGATAGGGGGGGGACCCAGTACTTC. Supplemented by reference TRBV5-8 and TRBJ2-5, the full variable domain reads EAGVTQSPTHLIKTRGQQATLRCSPISGHTSVYWYQQALGLGLQFLLWYDEGEERNRGNFPPRFSGRQFPNYSSELNVNALELEDSALYLCASSLDRGGTQYFGPGTRLLVL.

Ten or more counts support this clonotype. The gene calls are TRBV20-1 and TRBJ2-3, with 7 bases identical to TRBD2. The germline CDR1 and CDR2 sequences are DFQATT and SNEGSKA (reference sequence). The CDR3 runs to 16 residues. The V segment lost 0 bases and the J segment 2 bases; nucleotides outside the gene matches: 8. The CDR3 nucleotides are TGCAGTGCTAGAGATCCTGCTAGCGGCTACACAGATACGCAGTATTTT. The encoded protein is CSARDPASGYTDTQYF.

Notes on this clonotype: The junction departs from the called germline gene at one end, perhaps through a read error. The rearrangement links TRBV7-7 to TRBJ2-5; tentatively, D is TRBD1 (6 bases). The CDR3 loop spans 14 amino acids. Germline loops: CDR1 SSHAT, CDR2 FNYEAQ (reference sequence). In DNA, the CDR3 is TGTGCTAGCAGCTTAGACAGGATCCAAGAGACCCAGTACTTC. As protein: CASSLDRIQETQYF.

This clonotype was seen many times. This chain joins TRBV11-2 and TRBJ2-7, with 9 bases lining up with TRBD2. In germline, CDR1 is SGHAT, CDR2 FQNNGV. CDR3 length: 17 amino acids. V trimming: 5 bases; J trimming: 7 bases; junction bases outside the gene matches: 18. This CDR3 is CASSLRSPGGRAGEQYF. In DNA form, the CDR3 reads TGTGCCAGCAGCCTACGGTCCCCGGGCGGGAGGGCCGGGGAGCAGTACTTC.

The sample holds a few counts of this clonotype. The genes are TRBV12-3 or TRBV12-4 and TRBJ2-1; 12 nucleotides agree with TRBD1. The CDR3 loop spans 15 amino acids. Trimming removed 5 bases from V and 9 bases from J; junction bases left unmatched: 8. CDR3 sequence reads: CASSTPGTGGVEQFF. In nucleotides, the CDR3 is TGTGCCAGCAGTACCCCCGGGACAGGGGGCGTTGAGCAGTTCTTC.

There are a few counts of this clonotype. The CDR3, as DNA: TGTGCCAGCAGTTTAGCCGGGACAGGGGGCGGAGAGACCCAGTACTTC. It encodes CASSLAGTGGGETQYF. The chain links TRBV12-3 or TRBV12-4 to TRBJ2-5; 12 bases fit TRBD1. The CDR3 contains 16 residues. J gave up 4 bases and V 0 bases, and 3 bases lay outside the gene matches.

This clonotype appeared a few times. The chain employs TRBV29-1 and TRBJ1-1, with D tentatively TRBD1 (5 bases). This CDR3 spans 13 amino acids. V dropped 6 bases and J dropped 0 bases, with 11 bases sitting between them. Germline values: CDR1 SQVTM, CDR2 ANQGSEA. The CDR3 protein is CSVGAQLNTEAFF. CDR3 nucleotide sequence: TGCAGCGTCGGGGCCCAACTGAACACTGAAGCTTTCTTT.

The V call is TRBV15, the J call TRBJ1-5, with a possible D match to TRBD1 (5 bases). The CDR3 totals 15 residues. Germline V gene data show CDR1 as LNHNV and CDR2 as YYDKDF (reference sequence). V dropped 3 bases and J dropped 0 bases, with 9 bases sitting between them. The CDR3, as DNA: TGTGCCACCAGCAGTATGGGGGGTAGCAATCAGCCCCAGCATTTT. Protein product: CATSSMGGSNQPQHF.

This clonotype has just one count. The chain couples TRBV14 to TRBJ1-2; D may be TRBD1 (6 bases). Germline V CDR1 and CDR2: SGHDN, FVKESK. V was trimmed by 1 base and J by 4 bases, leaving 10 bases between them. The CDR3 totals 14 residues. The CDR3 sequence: CASSQGRGSYGYTF. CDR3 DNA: TGTGCCAGCAGCCAAGGCAGGGGATCCTATGGCTACACCTTC.

The CDR3 region is CASSQGQGYYEQYF. Written as DNA, the CDR3 is TGCGCCAGCAGCCAGGGACAGGGGTACTACGAGCAGTACTTC. J is TRBJ2-7 and V is TRBV5-1, with 10 positions matching TRBD1. Per the germline V gene, CDR1 is SGHRS and CDR2 is YFSETQ. The CDR3 is made up of 14 amino acids. With V trimmed by 4 bases and J by 3 bases, 4 bases remained unmatched. The complete variable domain, with remaining parts taken from reference TRBV5-1 and TRBJ2-7, reads KAGVTQTPRYLIKTRGQQVTLSCSPISGHRSVSWYQQTPGQGLQFLFEYFSETQRNKGNFPGRFSGRQFSNSRSEMNVSTLELGDSALYLCASSQGQGYYEQYFGPGTRLTVT.